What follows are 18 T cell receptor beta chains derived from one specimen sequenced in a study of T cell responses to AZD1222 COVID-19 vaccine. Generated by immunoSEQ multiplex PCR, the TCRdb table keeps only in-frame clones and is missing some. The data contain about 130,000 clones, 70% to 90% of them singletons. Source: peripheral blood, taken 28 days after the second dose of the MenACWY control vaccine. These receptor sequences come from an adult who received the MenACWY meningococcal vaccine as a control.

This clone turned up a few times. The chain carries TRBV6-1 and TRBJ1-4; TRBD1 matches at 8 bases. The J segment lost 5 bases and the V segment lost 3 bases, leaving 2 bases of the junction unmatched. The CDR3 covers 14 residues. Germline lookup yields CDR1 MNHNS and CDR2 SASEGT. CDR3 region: CASSDRQGNEKLFF. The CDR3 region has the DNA TGTGCCAGCAGTGATAGACAGGGGAATGAAAAACTGTTTTTT.

The CDR3 is CASSSLPGQGHGYTF. CDR3 in DNA: TGTGCCAGCAGTTCTCTCCCGGGACAGGGCCATGGCTACACCTTC. The rearrangement joins TRBV27 to TRBJ1-2; TRBD1 aligns across 9 bases. Germline CDR1 is MNHEY and CDR2 is SMNVEV (reference sequence). With 4 bases clipped from V and 6 bases from J, the junction kept 9 bases outside the gene matches. The CDR3 covers 15 residues.

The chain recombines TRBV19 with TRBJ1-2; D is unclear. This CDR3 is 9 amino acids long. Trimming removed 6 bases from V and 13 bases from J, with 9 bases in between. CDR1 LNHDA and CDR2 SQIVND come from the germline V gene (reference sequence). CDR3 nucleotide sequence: TGTGCCAGTAGCTTCCCACCCACCTTC. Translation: CASSFPPTF.

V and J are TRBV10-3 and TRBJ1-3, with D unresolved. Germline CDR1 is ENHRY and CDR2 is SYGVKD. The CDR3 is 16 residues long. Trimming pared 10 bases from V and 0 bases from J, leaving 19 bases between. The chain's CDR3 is CATVTGLGRSGNTIYF. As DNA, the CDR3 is TGTGCCACTGTAACTGGGTTAGGCCGCTCTGGAAACACCATATATTTT.

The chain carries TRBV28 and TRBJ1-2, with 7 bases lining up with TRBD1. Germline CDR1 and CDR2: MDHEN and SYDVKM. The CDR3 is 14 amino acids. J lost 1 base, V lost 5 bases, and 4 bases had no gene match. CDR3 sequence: CASSTGADNYGYTF. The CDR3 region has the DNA TGTGCCAGCAGTACAGGGGCGGATAACTATGGCTACACCTTC.

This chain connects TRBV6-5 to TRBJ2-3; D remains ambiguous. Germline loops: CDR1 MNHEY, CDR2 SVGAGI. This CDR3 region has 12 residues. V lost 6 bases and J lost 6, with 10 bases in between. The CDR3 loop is CASRPPGDTQYF. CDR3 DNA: TGTGCCAGCAGACCCCCCGGGGATACGCAGTATTTT.

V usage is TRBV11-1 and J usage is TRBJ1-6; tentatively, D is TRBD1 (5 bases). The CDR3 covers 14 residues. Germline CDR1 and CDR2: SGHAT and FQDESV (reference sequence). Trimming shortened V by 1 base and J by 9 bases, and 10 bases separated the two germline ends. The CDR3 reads CASSLVTETSPLHF. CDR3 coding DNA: TGTGCCAGCAGCTTAGTGACAGAGACTTCACCCCTCCACTTT.

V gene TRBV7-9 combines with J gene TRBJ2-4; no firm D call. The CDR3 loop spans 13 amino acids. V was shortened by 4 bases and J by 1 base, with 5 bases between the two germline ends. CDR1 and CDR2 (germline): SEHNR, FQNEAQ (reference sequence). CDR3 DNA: TGTGCCAGCAGCTCCAGGGCCAAAAACATTCAGTACTTC. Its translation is CASSSRAKNIQYF.

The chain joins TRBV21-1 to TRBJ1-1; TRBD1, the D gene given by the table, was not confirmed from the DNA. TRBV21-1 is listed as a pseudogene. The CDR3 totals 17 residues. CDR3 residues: CASSMDSIPWGSTEAFF. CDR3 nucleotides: TGTGCCAGCAGCATGGACAGTATCCCCTGGGGGTCCACTGAAGCTTTCTTT.

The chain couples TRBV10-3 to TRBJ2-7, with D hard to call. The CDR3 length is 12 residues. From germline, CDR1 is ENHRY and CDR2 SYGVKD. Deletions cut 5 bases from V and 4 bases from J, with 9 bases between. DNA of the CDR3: TGTGCCATCAGTCCCGACTTGTACGAGCAGTACTTC. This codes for CAISPDLYEQYF.

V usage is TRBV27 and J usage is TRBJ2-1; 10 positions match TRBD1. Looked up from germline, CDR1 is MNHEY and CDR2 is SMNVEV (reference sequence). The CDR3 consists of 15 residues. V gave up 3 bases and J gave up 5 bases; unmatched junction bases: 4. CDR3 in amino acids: CASSFVGTGDNEQFF. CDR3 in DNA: TGTGCCAGCAGTTTTGTTGGGACAGGGGACAATGAGCAGTTCTTC.

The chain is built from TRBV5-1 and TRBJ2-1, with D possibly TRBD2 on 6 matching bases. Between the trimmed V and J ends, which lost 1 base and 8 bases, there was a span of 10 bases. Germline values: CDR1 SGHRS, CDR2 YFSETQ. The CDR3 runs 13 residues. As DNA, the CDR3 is TGCGCCAGCAGCTTGTCGTGGGGGGATGAGCAGTTCTTC. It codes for CASSLSWGDEQFF.

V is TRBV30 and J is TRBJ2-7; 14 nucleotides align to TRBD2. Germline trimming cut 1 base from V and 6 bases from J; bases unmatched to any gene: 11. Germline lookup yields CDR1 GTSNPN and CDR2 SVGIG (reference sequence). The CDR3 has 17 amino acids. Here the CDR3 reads CAWSDLFGTSGRSEQYF. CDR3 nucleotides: TGTGCCTGGAGTGACCTTTTCGGGACTAGCGGGAGAAGCGAGCAGTACTTC. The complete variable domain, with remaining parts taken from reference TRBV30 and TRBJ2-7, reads SQTIHQWPATLVQPVGSPLSLECTVEGTSNPNLYWYRQAAGRGLQLLFYSVGIGQISSEVPQNLSASRPQDRQFILSSKKLLLSDSGFYLCAWSDLFGTSGRSEQYFGPGTRLTVT.

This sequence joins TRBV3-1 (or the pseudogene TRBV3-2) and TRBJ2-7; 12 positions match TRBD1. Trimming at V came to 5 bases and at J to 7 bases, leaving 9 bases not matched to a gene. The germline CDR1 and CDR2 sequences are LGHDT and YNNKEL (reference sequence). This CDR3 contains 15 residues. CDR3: CASSVGQGALGEQYF. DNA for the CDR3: TGTGCCAGCAGCGTGGGACAGGGGGCGCTAGGGGAGCAGTACTTC.

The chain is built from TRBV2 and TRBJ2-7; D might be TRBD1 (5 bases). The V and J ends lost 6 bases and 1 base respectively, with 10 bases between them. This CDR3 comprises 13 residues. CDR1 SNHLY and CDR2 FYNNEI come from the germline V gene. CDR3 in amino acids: CASRGRGSYEQYV. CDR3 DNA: TGTGCCAGCAGGGGGCGAGGTTCCTACGAGCAGTACGTC.

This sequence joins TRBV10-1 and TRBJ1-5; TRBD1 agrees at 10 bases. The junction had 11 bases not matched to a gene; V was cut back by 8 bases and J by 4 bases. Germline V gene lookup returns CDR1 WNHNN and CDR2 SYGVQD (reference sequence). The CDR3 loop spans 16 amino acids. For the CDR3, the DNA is TGCGCCAGCTGGGGGACAGGGGTAACGAAAAATCAGCCCCAGCATTTT. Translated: CASWGTGVTKNQPQHF.

CDR3 sequence (DNA): TGTGCCAGCAGCCGTTCCCCTTATCAGCCCCAGCATTTT. Residues: CASSRSPYQPQHF. The chain recombines TRBV27 with TRBJ1-5; D ambiguous. This CDR3 is 13 amino acids long. The V gene lost 6 bases and the J gene lost 5 bases, with 11 bases spanning the gap. Germline loops: CDR1 MNHEY, CDR2 SMNVEV (reference sequence).

CDR3: CASSFIGARQPQHF. The CDR3 region has the DNA TGTGCCAGCAGCTTTATCGGGGCACGGCAGCCCCAGCATTTT. The V gene is TRBV11-2, the J gene TRBJ1-5, with D possibly matching TRBD1 (5 bases). CDR3 length: 14 amino acids. CDR1 and CDR2 (germline): SGHAT, FQNNGV. V lost 3 bases and J 7 bases, leaving 13 bases between the germline ends.